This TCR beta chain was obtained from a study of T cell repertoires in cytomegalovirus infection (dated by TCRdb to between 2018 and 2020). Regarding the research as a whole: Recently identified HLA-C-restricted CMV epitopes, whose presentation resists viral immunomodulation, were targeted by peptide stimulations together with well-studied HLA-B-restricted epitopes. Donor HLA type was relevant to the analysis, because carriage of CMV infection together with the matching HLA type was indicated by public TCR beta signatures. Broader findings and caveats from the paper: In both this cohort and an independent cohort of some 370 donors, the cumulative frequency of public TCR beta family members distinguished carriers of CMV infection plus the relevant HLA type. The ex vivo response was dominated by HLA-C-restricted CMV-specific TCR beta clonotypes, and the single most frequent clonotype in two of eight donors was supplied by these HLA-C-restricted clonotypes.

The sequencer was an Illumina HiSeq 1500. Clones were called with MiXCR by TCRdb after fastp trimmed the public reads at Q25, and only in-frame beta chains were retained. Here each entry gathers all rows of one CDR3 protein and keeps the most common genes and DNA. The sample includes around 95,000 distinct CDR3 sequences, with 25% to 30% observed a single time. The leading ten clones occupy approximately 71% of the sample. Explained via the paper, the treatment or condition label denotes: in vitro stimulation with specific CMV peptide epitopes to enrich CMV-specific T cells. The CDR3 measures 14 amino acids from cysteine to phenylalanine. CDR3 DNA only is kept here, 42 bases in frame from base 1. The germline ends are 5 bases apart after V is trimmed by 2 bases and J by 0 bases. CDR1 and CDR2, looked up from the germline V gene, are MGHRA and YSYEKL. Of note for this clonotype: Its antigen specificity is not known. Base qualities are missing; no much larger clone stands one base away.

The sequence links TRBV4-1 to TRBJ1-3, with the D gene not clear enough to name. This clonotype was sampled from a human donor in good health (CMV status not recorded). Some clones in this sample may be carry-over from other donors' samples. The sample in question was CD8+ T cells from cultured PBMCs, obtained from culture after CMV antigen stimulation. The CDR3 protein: CASSQYRSGNTIYF. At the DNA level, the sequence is TGCGCCAGCAGCCAATACCGCTCTGGAAACACCATATATTTT.